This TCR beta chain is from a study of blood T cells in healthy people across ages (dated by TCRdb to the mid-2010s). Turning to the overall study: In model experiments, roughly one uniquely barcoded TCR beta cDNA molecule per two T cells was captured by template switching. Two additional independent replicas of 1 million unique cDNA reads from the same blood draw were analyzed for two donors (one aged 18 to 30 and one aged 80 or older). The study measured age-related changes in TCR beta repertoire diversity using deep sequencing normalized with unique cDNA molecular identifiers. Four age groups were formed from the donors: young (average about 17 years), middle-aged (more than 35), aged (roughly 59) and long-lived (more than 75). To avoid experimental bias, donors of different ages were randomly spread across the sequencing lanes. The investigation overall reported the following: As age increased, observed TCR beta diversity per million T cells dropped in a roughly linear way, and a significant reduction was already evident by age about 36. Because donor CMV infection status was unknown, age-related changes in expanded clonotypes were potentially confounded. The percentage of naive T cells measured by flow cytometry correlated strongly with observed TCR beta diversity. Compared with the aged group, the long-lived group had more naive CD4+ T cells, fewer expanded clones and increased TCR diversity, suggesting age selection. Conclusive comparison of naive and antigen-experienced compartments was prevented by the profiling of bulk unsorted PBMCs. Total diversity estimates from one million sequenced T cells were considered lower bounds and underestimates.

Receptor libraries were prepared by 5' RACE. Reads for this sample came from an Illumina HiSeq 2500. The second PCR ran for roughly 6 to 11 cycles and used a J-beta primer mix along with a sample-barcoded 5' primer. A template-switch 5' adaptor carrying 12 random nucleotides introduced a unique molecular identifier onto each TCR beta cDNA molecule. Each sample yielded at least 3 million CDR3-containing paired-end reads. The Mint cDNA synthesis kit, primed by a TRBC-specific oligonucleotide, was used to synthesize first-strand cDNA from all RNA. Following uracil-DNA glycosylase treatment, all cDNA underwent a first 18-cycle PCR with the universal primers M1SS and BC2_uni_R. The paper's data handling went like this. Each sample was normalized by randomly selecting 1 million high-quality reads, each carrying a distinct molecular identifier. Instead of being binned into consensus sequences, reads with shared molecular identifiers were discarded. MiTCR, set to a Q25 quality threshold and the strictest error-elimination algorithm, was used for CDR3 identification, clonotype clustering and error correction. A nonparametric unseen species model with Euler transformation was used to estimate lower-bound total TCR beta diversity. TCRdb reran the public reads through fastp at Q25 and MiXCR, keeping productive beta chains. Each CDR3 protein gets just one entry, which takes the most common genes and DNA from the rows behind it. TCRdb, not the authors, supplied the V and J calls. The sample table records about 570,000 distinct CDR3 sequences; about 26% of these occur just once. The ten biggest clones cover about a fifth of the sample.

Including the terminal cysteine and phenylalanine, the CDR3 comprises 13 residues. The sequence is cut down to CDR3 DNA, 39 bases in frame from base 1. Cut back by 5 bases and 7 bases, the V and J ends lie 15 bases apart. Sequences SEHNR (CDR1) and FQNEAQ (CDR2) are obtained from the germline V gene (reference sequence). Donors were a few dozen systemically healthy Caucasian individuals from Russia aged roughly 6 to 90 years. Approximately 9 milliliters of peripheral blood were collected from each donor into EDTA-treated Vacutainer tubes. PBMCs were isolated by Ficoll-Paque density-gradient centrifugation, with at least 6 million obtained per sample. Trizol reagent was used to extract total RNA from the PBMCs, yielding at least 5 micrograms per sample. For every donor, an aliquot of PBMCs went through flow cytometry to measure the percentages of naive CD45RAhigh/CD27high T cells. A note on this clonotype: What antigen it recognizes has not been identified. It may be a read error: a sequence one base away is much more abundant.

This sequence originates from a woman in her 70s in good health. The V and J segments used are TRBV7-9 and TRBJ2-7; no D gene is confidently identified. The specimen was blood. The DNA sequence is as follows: TGTGCCAGCAGCCTCACGGCACAGATGGAGCAGTACTTC. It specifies CASSLTAQMEQYF.